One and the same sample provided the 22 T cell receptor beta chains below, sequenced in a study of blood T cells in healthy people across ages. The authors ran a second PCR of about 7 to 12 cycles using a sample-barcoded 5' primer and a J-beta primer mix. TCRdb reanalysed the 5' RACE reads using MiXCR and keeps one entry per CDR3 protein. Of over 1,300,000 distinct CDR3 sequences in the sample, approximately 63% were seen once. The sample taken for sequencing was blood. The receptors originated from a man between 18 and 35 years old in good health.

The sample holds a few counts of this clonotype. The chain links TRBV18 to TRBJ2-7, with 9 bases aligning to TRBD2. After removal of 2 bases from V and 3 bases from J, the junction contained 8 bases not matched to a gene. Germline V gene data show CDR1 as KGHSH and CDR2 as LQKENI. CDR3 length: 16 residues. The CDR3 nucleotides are TGTGCCAGCTCACCAGAAGCGGGGGGCCTCAACTACGAGCAGTACTTC. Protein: CASSPEAGGLNYEQYF.

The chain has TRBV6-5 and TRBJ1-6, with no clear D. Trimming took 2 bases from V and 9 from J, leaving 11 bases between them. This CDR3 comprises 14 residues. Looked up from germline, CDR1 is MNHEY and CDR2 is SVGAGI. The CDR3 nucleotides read TGTGCCAGCAGTTACGGGCACAGAGGTTCACCCCTCCACTTT. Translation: CASSYGHRGSPLHF.

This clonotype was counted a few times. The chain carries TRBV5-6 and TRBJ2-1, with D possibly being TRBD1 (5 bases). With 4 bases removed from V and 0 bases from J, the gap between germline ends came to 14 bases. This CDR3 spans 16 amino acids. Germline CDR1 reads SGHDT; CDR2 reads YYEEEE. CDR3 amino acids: CASSGQGATSYNEQFF. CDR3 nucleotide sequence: TGTGCCAGCAGCGGGCAAGGGGCCACCTCCTACAATGAGCAGTTCTTC.

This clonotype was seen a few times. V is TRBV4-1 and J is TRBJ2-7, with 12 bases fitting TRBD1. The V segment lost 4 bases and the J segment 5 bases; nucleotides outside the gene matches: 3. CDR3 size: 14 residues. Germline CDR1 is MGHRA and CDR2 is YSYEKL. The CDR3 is CASSRDRGLDEQYF. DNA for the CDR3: TGCGCCAGCAGCCGGGACAGGGGGCTCGACGAGCAGTACTTC.

The CDR3 DNA is TGTGCCAGCAGCTCGGGGTTCACGGAGACCCAGTACTTC. Translating gives CASSSGFTETQYF. V gene TRBV7-9 combines with J gene TRBJ2-5, with TRBD2 as a possible D gene (5 bases). CDR3 size: 13 residues. The ends were cut back, 4 bases at V and 5 bases at J, with 11 bases in the middle. The germline V gene has CDR1 SEHNR and CDR2 FQNEAQ (reference sequence).

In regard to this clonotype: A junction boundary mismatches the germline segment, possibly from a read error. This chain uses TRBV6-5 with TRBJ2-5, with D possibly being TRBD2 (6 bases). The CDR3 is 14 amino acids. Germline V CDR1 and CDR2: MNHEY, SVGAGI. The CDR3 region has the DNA TGTGTCAGCAGCCAAGAGATGGGGGGAGAGACCCAGTACTTC. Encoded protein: CVSSQEMGGETQYF.

The DNA for the CDR3 is TGCGCCAGCAGCCACGATCAGGGGGCGGTCTACGAGCAGTACTTC. The encoded protein is CASSHDQGAVYEQYF. The chain is built from TRBV4-3 and TRBJ2-7, with 8 bases fitting TRBD1. CDR3 size: 15 residues. V was clipped by 3 bases and J by 3 bases; unmatched bases: 7. CDR1 and CDR2 from the germline V gene are LGHNA and YSLEER.

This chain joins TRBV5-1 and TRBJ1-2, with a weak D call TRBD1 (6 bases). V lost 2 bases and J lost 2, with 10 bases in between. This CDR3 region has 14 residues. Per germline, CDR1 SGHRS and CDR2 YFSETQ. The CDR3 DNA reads TGCGCCAGCAGCTTCGGAACAGGGAACTATGGCTACACCTTC. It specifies CASSFGTGNYGYTF.

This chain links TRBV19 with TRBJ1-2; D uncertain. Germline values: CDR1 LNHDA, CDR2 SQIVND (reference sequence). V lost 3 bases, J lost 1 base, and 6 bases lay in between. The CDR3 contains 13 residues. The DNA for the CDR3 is TGTGCCAGTAGTATGTACTTTAACTATGGCTACACCTTC. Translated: CASSMYFNYGYTF.

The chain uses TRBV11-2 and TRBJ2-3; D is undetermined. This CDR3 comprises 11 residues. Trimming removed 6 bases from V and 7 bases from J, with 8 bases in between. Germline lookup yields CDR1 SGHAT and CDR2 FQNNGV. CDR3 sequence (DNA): TGTGCCAGCAGTCTTGGATATACGCAGTATTTT. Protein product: CASSLGYTQYF.

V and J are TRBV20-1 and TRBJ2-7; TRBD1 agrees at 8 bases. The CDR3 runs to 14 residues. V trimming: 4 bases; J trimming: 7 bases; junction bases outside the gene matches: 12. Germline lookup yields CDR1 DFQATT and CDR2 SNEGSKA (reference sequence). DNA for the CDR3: TGCAGTGCTACCAGGGGGCGCAAATCGGATGAGCAGTACTTC. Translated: CSATRGRKSDEQYF.

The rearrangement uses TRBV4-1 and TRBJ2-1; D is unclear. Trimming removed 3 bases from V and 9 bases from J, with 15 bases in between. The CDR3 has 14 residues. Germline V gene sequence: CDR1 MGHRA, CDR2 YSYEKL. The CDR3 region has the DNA TGCGCCAGCAGCCACATAACAGAGAACGGTGAGCAGTTCTTC. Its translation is CASSHITENGEQFF.

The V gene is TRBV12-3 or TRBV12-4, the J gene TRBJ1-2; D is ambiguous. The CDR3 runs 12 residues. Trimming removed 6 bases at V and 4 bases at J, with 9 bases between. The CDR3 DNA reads TGTGCCAGCAGGGGAGGGCTCTATGGCTACACCTTC. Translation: CASRGGLYGYTF.

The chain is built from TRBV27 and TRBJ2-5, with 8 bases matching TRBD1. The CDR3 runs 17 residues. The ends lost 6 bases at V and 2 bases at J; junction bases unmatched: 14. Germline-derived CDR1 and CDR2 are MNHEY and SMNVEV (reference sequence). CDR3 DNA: TGTGCCAGCAGAAGACATTCATACCGACAGGGGCAAGAGACCCAGTACTTC. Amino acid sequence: CASRRHSYRQGQETQYF.

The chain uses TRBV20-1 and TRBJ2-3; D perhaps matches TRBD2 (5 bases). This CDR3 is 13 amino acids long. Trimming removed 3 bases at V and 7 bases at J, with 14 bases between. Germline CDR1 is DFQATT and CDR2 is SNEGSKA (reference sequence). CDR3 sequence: CSASGKNLNTQYF. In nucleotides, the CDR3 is TGCAGTGCTAGCGGGAAGAACCTAAATACGCAGTATTTT.

In DNA, the CDR3 is TGTGCCAGCAGTTTTAGGCACCGGAACACTGAAGCTTTCTTT. Translation: CASSFRHRNTEAFF. V and J are TRBV12-3 or TRBV12-4 and TRBJ1-1; D remains ambiguous. With 3 bases removed from V and 1 base from J, the gap between germline ends came to 9 bases. The CDR3 is made up of 14 amino acids.

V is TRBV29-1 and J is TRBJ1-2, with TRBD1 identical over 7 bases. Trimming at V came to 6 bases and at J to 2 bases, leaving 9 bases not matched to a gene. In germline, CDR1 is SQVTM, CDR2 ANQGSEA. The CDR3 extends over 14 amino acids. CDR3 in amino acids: CSVISPTGNYGYTF. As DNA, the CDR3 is TGCAGCGTAATATCACCGACAGGGAACTATGGCTACACCTTC.

The CDR3: CASSVRGANEKLFF. The CDR3 bases are TGTGCCAGCAGCGTCAGGGGAGCTAATGAAAAACTGTTTTTT. This chain links TRBV7-9 with TRBJ1-4, with D possibly TRBD1 on 6 matching bases. The CDR3 sequence is 14 residues long. Deletions cut 5 bases from V and 3 bases from J, with 10 bases between. Germline CDR1 SEHNR, CDR2 FQNEAQ (reference sequence).

CDR3 residues: CASSFTRVNEQFF. The CDR3 region has the DNA TGTGCCAGCAGTTTCACCAGGGTTAATGAGCAGTTCTTC. This chain links TRBV12-3 or TRBV12-4 with TRBJ2-1, with D perhaps matching TRBD1 (5 bases). V was pared by 3 bases and J by 7 bases, with 10 bases between. The CDR3 totals 13 residues.

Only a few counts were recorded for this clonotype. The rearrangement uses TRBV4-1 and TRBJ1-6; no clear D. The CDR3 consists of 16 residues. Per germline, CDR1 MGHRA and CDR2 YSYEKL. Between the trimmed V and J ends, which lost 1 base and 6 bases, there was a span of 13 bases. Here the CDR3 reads CASSQVSGRLNSPLHF. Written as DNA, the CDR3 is TGCGCCAGCAGCCAAGTCTCGGGCCGCCTTAATTCACCCCTCCACTTT.

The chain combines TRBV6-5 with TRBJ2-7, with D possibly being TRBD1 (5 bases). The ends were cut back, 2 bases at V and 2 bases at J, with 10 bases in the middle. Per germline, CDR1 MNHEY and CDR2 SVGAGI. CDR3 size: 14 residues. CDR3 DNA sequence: TGTGCCAGCAGTTACGGGGCTGGGACCTACGAGCAGTACTTC. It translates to CASSYGAGTYEQYF.

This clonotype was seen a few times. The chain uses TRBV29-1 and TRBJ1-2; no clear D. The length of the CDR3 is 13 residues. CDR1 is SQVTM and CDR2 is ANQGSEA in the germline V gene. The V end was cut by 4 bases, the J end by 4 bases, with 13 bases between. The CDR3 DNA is TGCAGCGTTGTACACCAAGCCAGCTATGGCTACACCTTC. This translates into CSVVHQASYGYTF.